This TCR beta chain was recovered during a study of T cell responses to AZD1222 COVID-19 vaccine. Profiling relied on immunoSEQ multiplex PCR, and the TCRdb table lists in-frame clones only, not all of them. The data contain about 130,000 clones, around 90% of them seen just once; the ten biggest clones take up around 0.99%. In the case of this clone: No antigen is known for it.

The CDR3 is made up of 14 amino acids. V dropped 5 bases and J dropped 7 bases, with 12 bases sitting between them. The germline V gene has CDR1 LNHDA and CDR2 SQIVND (reference sequence). General study results and limits: Two doses of AZD1222 preceded a rise in Spike-specific TCR breadth and depth. Targeting of unmutated variant regions was reportedly seen in nearly half of spike-specific TCRs. Across the whole spike, CD4 TCRs peaked at regions 160-218 and 743-854.

This sample comprised peripheral blood, obtained 28 days after the second AZD1222 dose. This chain links TRBV19 with TRBJ1-6; a possible D gene is TRBD1 (6 bases). The TCR comes from an adult who received the AZD1222 COVID-19 vaccine. The CDR3 is CASSEATGNSPLHF. CDR3 coding DNA: TGTGCCAGTAGTGAAGCGACAGGAAATTCACCCCTCCACTTT.